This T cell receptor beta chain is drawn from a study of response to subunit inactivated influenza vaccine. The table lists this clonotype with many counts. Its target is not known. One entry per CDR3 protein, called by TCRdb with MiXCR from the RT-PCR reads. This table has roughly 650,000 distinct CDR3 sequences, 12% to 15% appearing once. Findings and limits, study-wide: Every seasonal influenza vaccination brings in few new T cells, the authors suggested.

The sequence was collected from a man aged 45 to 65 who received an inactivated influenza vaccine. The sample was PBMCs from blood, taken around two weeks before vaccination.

CDR3 amino acids: CASSLREVGRGNEQYF. The CDR3 coding sequence is TGTGCCAGCAGTTTACGAGAGGTTGGACGTGGAAACGAGCAGTACTTC. V usage is TRBV27 and J usage is TRBJ2-7; D is ambiguous. The CDR3 consists of 16 residues. Germline loops: CDR1 MNHEY, CDR2 SMNVEV (reference sequence). Trimming removed 2 bases at V and 5 bases at J, with 19 bases between.